This TCR beta chain was captured by sequencing in a study of cytomegalovirus exposure and HLA in healthy donors. There are 13 residues in the CDR3. Between the trimmed V and J ends, which lost 3 bases and 5 bases, there was a span of 10 bases. Germline V gene sequence: CDR1 SGDLS, CDR2 YYNGEE. Both 60 Vbeta primers and 13 Jbeta primers went into the PCR. Sequencing used immunoSEQ multiplex PCR; TCRdb keeps in-frame clones, though not all of them. The profile shows 150,000 to 200,000 clones, over 80% of them singletons. The gene calls are TRBV9 and TRBJ2-3; weak D call: TRBD2 (5 bases). What was sequenced was PBMCs. This receptor was identified in a man aged 50-59 years in good health and CMV-seropositive. In nucleotides, the CDR3 is TGTGCCAGCAGCGAGGACTGGGTAGATACGCAGTATTTT. Its translation is CASSEDWVDTQYF.